This T cell receptor (beta chain) comes out of a study of blood T cell repertoires in COVID-19. Study-level background: Samples of COVID-19 (acute and convalescent) were obtained from the United States, Italy and Spain.

Methods used by the authors: Using reference gene primer amplification, nucleated cell counts were estimated. Sequenced by immunoSEQ multiplex PCR; TCRdb stores in-frame clones only, minus some. Clonal size and the V and J genes are those of that table, whereas D and trimming came from the DNA. The sample holds roughly 86,000 clones, about four fifths seen once. The sample comprised peripheral blood. This TCR derives from a man between 60 and 70 years old with acute or convalescent COVID-19.

In nucleotides, the CDR3 is TGTGCCAGCAGCACCAACCCGGGACAGAACACTGAAGCTTTCTTT. This gives the protein CASSTNPGQNTEAFF. The V and J genes are TRBV7-8 and TRBJ1-1; the D gene is possibly TRBD1 (6 bases). Germline V gene lookup returns CDR1 SGHVS and CDR2 FQNEAQ. Trimming pared 5 bases from V and 1 base from J, leaving 14 bases between. The CDR3 totals 15 residues.